The subject of this entry is one TCR beta chain. Using immunoSEQ multiplex PCR, the repertoire was profiled, and TCRdb retains in-frame clones only, with some absent. Among tens of thousands of clones, 80% to 95% were seen once, and the ten largest hold roughly 0.98%. This entry comes from a study of T cell changes during pregnancy in multiple sclerosis. Germline V gene sequence: CDR1 MNHNY, CDR2 SVGAGI (reference sequence). V dropped 2 bases and J dropped 12 bases, with 17 bases sitting between them. The length of the CDR3 is 14 residues. The rearrangement links TRBV6-6 to TRBJ2-1; TRBD2 is a possible D gene (5 bases). The source material was peripheral blood, sampled after pregnancy. The clonotype was recovered from a female donor with multiple sclerosis, enrolled in a pregnancy study. CDR3 in DNA: TGTGCCAGCAGTTACCCCCCGGAGGCGGCGGGGCAGTTCTTC. This codes for CASSYPPEAAGQFF.